The subject of this entry is one TCR beta chain. Its cognate antigen is unknown. Quantitative 5'-RACE with molecular barcodes produced the TCR beta libraries. TCRdb ran MiXCR on the 5' RACE reads and lists one entry per CDR3 protein. The sample lists some 340,000 distinct CDR3 sequences, over 12% seen once, with roughly 1.1% in the top ten. This specimen comes from a study of CD8 T cells in ankylosing spondylitis. Findings of the study overall: Made up of fewer than ten highly homologous variants, a TCR beta motif appeared characteristic of ankylosing spondylitis blood. Disease-associated clonotypes exhibited CD8+ identity and were relatively infrequent in peripheral blood.

Trimming cost V 2 bases and J 4 bases; bases outside gene matches: 5. This CDR3 contains 15 residues. Looked up from germline, CDR1 is SGHDN and CDR2 is FVKESK. This chain links TRBV14 with TRBJ2-7; 10 nucleotides match TRBD1. The sample taken for sequencing was blood, either unsorted or a sorted T cell fraction (not recorded which). The TCR sequence derives from a male donor with ankylosing spondylitis or in good health (not recorded which). CDR3 residues: CASSQKRQGAYEQYF. The CDR3 DNA reads as TGTGCCAGCAGCCAAAAGAGACAGGGGGCTTACGAGCAGTACTTC.